The clone carrying this TCR beta chain was recorded a few times. The antigen is undetermined. Time point meaning: persistent/refractory GD, antithyroid drugs over 5 years with positive TRAb. Generation of the TCR library employed RNA extracted from PBMCs. These data originate in a study of regulatory T cells in long-lasting Graves disease. Study-wide findings and caveats: TRBV28, TRBJ1-2 and TRBJ2-5 were favored in persistent disease.

Through Arm-PCR of CDR3 regions and iRepertoire HTBI primers, TCR beta libraries were built. A single record per CDR3 protein comes from TCRdb applying MiXCR to the multiplex PCR reads. The table includes about 430,000 distinct CDR3 sequences, roughly a fifth detected once. The CDR3 is 16 residues long. Germline V gene sequence: CDR1 LNHDA, CDR2 SQIVND (reference sequence). With V trimmed by 5 bases and J by 2 bases, 9 bases remained unmatched. Material: peripheral blood mononuclear cells (PBMCs), obtained when the disease was refractory, from a patient treated with antithyroid drugs. V gene TRBV19 combines with J gene TRBJ2-7, with 10 bases fitting TRBD2. The clonotype originates from a female donor with Graves disease. Written as DNA, the CDR3 is TGTGCCAGTAGTGCCACCTCTAGCGGGGGCACCTACGAGCAGTACTTC. Its translation: CASSATSSGGTYEQYF. Full variable domain (remainder filled in from reference TRBV19 and TRBJ2-7): DGGITQSPKYLFRKEGQNVTLSCEQNLNHDAMYWYRQDPGQGLRLIYYSQIVNDFQKGDIAEGYSVSREKKESFPLTVTSAQKNPTAFYLCASSATSSGGTYEQYFGPGTRLTVT.